The TCR beta chain under discussion was sequenced for a study of blood T cell repertoires in COVID-19. Study in general: Recovered Cohort 3 donors showed two negative PCRs, clearance, or symptom resolution. In each case, the material was cDNA or gDNA derived from T cells, B-cell-depleted T cells, or PBMCs.

Authors' analysis steps: Researchers report that nucleated cell counts were estimated from reference gene primer amplification. TCRdb's copy holds only in-frame clones and misses some; the assay was immunoSEQ multiplex PCR. That table gives V, J and clone size, and the DNA gave D and trimming. The data show 250,000 to 350,000 clones, around nine tenths seen once. Clinical histories supplied by participants themselves formed the basis of cohort assignment. The germline gives CDR1 SGHNT, CDR2 YENEEA. This CDR3 comprises 13 residues. V shed 6 bases and J shed 1 base, with 6 bases lying between them. This rearrangement joins TRBV11-3 to TRBJ2-2, with D uncertain. The sequencing sample was made of PBMCs or T cells enriched from blood (not recorded which). This TCR derives from a woman aged 60 to 75 in a cohort exposed to, infected with or recovered from COVID-19 (not recorded which). CDR3 DNA sequence: TGTGCCAGCAGACCCGGGAACACCGGGGAGCTGTTTTTT. Translation: CASRPGNTGELFF.